Sequencing of this T cell receptor beta chain was carried out in a study of regulatory T cells in long-lasting Graves disease. Study details: New Graves' disease cases had less than 3 months of antithyroid drugs.

The CDR3 has 14 residues. V lost 3 bases to trimming and J lost 5 bases, with 13 bases between them. Germline V gene data show CDR1 as LNHDA and CDR2 as SQIVND (reference sequence). This clonotype was counted ten times or more. Its antigen is not known. Time point: newly diagnosed GD, antithyroid drugs for less than 3 months. Extracted PBMC RNA gave rise to the TCR library. Study-level points and caveats: The study found lower TCR diversity in persistent Graves' patients than in newly diagnosed ones.

Relying on iRepertoire HTBI primers and Arm-PCR of CDR3 regions, the team built TCR beta libraries. From the multiplex PCR reads, TCRdb called clonotypes with MiXCR, one entry per CDR3 protein. The table has approximately 490,000 distinct CDR3 sequences, around 15% seen once. This sample was shared with a second study, whose subject was T cells in Graves' hyperthyroidism and ophthalmopathy.

This sample comprised peripheral blood mononuclear cells (PBMCs), obtained at new diagnosis, from a patient treated with antithyroid drugs. The chain employs TRBV19 and TRBJ2-5; no clear D gene. The receptor comes from a man aged 40-55 years with Graves disease. The CDR3 DNA is TGTGCCAGTAGTATTACCCCCACGAGCGAGACCCAGTACTTC. This codes for CASSITPTSETQYF.